The present entry profiles one T cell receptor (beta chain) with its context. TCRdb called the 5' RACE reads again in MiXCR, with one record for every CDR3 protein. Of 65,000 to 90,000 distinct CDR3 sequences in the sample, around 10% are singletons; the top ten hold 4.5%. The sample is drawn from a study of early T cells in non-severe SARS-CoV-2 infection. Sequencing was done on a sample of whole blood. The TCR was taken from an adult who was a healthcare worker with PCR-confirmed SARS-CoV-2 infection or an uninfected control (not recorded which).

The CDR3: CASSEIEGALHF. As DNA, the CDR3 is TGTGCCAGCAGTGAGATCGAGGGAGCCCTCCACTTT. This rearrangement joins TRBV25-1 to TRBJ1-6, with D unresolved. Germline loops: CDR1 MGHDK, CDR2 SYGVNS. V dropped 3 bases and J dropped 14 bases, with 11 bases sitting between them. The CDR3 covers 12 residues.